This T cell receptor (beta chain) was recovered during a study of blood T cell repertoires in COVID-19. Study-wide context: Researchers got acute and convalescent COVID-19 samples from the United States, Italy and Spain. The analysed material was cDNA or gDNA that came from T cells, B-cell-depleted T cells, or PBMCs.

In this sample, this clone turned up a few times. Germline assignment: CDR1 MNHEY and CDR2 SMNVEV (reference sequence). V was cut by 5 bases and J by 4 bases, with 11 bases left in between. This CDR3 contains 13 residues. Measured with immunoSEQ multiplex PCR; TCRdb has only the in-frame clones, and not every one. The table has 200,000 or so clones, 80% to 90% seen once. The chain couples TRBV27 to TRBJ2-5; maybe TRBD1 (6 bases). Sequences were obtained from PBMCs or T cells enriched from blood (not recorded which). The sequence was collected from a woman under 30 who had recovered from COVID-19. The chain's CDR3 is CASSKQGSETQYF. The CDR3 DNA reads TGTGCCAGCAGTAAGCAGGGGTCAGAGACCCAGTACTTC.